These 32 T cell receptor beta chains originate from one sample sequenced in a study of long-term antiretroviral therapy in people with HIV. Researchers ran immunoSEQ v3.0 at survey level. Profiling relied on immunoSEQ multiplex PCR, and the TCRdb table lists in-frame clones only, not all of them. Among 15,000 to 20,000 clones, approximately 82% were seen once, and the ten largest hold 13% to 15%. Specimen: unsorted PBMCs, collected 0.5 years before starting antiretroviral therapy. The receptors come from a woman aged 45-65 years with HIV.

V is TRBV4-2 and J is TRBJ1-2, with D perhaps TRBD1 (6 bases). The CDR3 length is 15 residues. Germline-derived CDR1 and CDR2 are LGHNA and YNFKEQ. The V and J ends lost 1 base and 4 bases respectively, with 13 bases between them. The CDR3 DNA reads as TGTGCCAGCAGCCAAGCCGCGACAGGACCCTATGGCTACACCTTC. Protein product: CASSQAATGPYGYTF.

This sequence joins TRBV15 and TRBJ2-3; perhaps TRBD2 as D (5 bases). Trimming stripped 0 bases from V and 6 bases from J, with 10 bases between. The CDR3 is made up of 14 amino acids. In germline, CDR1 is LNHNV, CDR2 YYDKDF (reference sequence). The CDR3 reads CATSRDRTPDTQYF. The CDR3 DNA sequence: TGTGCCACCAGCAGAGATCGGACTCCGGATACGCAGTATTTT. Full variable domain (remainder filled in from reference TRBV15 and TRBJ2-3): DAMVIQNPRYQVTQFGKPVTLSCSQTLNHNVMYWYQQKSSQAPKLLFHYYDKDFNNEADTPDNFQSRRPNTSFCFLDIRSPGLGDTAMYLCATSRDRTPDTQYFGPGTRLTVL.

V is TRBV11-3 and J is TRBJ1-3; D might be TRBD1 (6 bases). Germline-derived CDR1 and CDR2 are SGHNT and YENEEA. CDR3 length: 15 residues. V was trimmed by 7 bases and J by 6 bases, leaving 19 bases between them. The CDR3 here is CASTSAGTYINTIYF. CDR3 bases: TGTGCCAGCACATCCGCCGGGACATACATAAACACCATATATTTT.

V is TRBV2 and J is TRBJ1-5, with 7 bases that match TRBD1. This CDR3 has 15 amino acids. Germline V lookup: CDR1 SNHLY, CDR2 FYNNEI. The V segment lost 2 bases and the J segment 2 bases; nucleotides outside the gene matches: 3. In DNA form, the CDR3 reads TGTGCCAGCAGTGAACAGGGGGTGGGCAATCAGCCCCAGCATTTT. Its translation is CASSEQGVGNQPQHF.

This chain links TRBV4-1 with TRBJ1-1, with TRBD1 matching over 7 bases. This CDR3 has 15 amino acids. CDR1 and CDR2 (germline): MGHRA, YSYEKL. Unmatched junction bases numbered 7, after V lost 0 bases and J lost 6 bases. The CDR3 sequence is CASSQEGRGSSEAFF. CDR3 sequence (DNA): TGCGCCAGCAGCCAAGAGGGCAGGGGGTCATCTGAAGCTTTCTTT.

The rearrangement links TRBV19 to TRBJ2-5; tentative D call: TRBD2 (7 bases). The CDR3 contains 16 residues. The V end was cut by 5 bases, the J end by 5 bases, with 21 bases between. Germline V gene lookup returns CDR1 LNHDA and CDR2 SQIVND (reference sequence). CDR3 amino acids: CASSVLGGVGSETQYF. Written as DNA, the CDR3 is TGTGCCAGTAGTGTATTAGGGGGGGTCGGGTCGGAGACCCAGTACTTC.

This clone was seen a single time. This chain uses TRBV4-1 with TRBJ2-3; TRBD2 matches 11 bases. The CDR3 is made up of 18 amino acids. The ends lost 4 bases at V and 2 bases at J; junction bases unmatched: 11. Looked up from germline, CDR1 is MGHRA and CDR2 is YSYEKL. DNA for the CDR3: TGCGCCAGCAGCCGGTTACTAGCGGGGGTTGTACCCACAGATACGCAGTATTTT. Residues: CASSRLLAGVVPTDTQYF.

V is TRBV5-1 and J is TRBJ2-1; 7 bases match TRBD1. V shed 0 bases, J shed 15 bases, and the junction held 9 bases outside the gene matches. Germline-derived CDR1 and CDR2 are SGHRS and YFSETQ. The CDR3 spans 13 residues. This CDR3 is CASSLVPDREPFF. The CDR3 nucleotides read TGCGCCAGCAGCTTGGTCCCCGACAGGGAACCGTTCTTC.

This chain links TRBV10-2 with TRBJ1-1; D call uncertain. This CDR3 has 14 amino acids. V was pared by 3 bases and J by 1 base, with 9 bases between. Germline V lookup: CDR1 WSHSY, CDR2 SAAADI. CDR3 loop: CASSDLQRNTEAFF. The CDR3 nucleotides are TGCGCCAGCAGTGACCTCCAGAGGAACACTGAAGCTTTCTTT.

This clone came up once. The genes are TRBV27 and TRBJ1-2; tentative D call: TRBD1 (5 bases). Germline CDR1 MNHEY, CDR2 SMNVEV (reference sequence). The V end lost 4 bases, the J end lost 6 bases, and 18 bases lay between the germline ends. The CDR3 contains 15 residues. CDR3 DNA: TGTGCCAGCAGTTCCCTCCTGACCCAGGGAGATGGCTACACCTTC. Its translation: CASSSLLTQGDGYTF.

This chain links TRBV19 with TRBJ2-5; D may be TRBD1 or TRBD2 (5 bases each). This CDR3 spans 15 amino acids. Germline CDR1 reads LNHDA; CDR2 reads SQIVND (reference sequence). Trimming took off 5 bases at V and 5 bases at J, with 18 bases between the two ends. The chain's CDR3 is CASSPGASLRETQYF. In DNA form, the CDR3 reads TGTGCCAGTAGTCCCGGGGCTTCCCTTCGGGAGACCCAGTACTTC.

The rearrangement joins TRBV7-3 to TRBJ1-1; D remains unclear. The CDR3 length is 14 residues. In germline, CDR1 is SGHTA, CDR2 FQGTGA. V was shortened by 5 bases and J by 0 bases, with 10 bases between the two germline ends. The CDR3 loop is CASSPPGLNTEAFF. DNA of the CDR3: TGTGCCAGCAGCCCACCGGGTTTGAACACTGAAGCTTTCTTT.

The chain combines TRBV6-1 with TRBJ1-4; the D gene is possibly TRBD1 (5 bases). The CDR3 contains 13 residues. The germline V gene has CDR1 MNHNS and CDR2 SASEGT. V was shortened by 2 bases and J by 8 bases, with 9 bases between the two germline ends. CDR3 nucleotides: TGTGCCAGCAGTGAAACAGGATGGGAAAAACTGTTTTTT. Protein: CASSETGWEKLFF.

CDR3 amino acids: CASSKEAGSVEQYF. CDR3 nucleotides: TGTGCCAGCAGCAAAGAAGCAGGGTCGGTCGAGCAGTACTTC. The V call is TRBV11-3, the J call TRBJ2-7; possibly TRBD1 for D (5 bases). Trimming took off 5 bases at V and 6 bases at J, with 17 bases between the two ends. CDR3 size: 14 residues. Germline CDR1 reads SGHNT; CDR2 reads YENEEA.

The chain links TRBV7-9 to TRBJ2-3; 9 bases agree with TRBD2. This CDR3 comprises 16 residues. V was clipped by 5 bases and J by 3 bases; unmatched bases: 9. In germline, CDR1 is SEHNR, CDR2 FQNEAQ (reference sequence). The CDR3 DNA is TGTGCCAGCAGCCTACGGAGCGCGGGGGGGACAGATACGCAGTATTTT. Amino acids: CASSLRSAGGTDTQYF.

The chain links TRBV11-1 to TRBJ2-1, with D possibly being TRBD1 or TRBD2 (5 bases each). Trimming pared 0 bases from V and 7 bases from J, leaving 19 bases between. The CDR3 has 17 amino acids. Germline CDR1 SGHAT, CDR2 FQDESV (reference sequence). The CDR3 here is CASSLARGWARKNEQFF. DNA for the CDR3: TGTGCCAGCAGCTTAGCGAGGGGATGGGCACGGAAGAATGAGCAGTTCTTC.

This clone has a handful of counts. The chain joins TRBV27 to TRBJ2-7, with D perhaps TRBD1 (6 bases). The germline CDR1 and CDR2 sequences are MNHEY and SMNVEV (reference sequence). The CDR3 length is 16 residues. Trimming cost V 0 bases and J 0 bases, with 12 bases left between them. CDR3: CASSLSVPGDSYEQYF. The CDR3 DNA sequence: TGTGCCAGCAGTTTATCAGTCCCAGGGGACTCCTACGAGCAGTACTTC.

This rearrangement joins TRBV4-1 to TRBJ2-3; TRBD2 agrees at 16 bases. The germline gives CDR1 MGHRA, CDR2 YSYEKL. The length of the CDR3 is 17 residues. Unmatched junction bases numbered 4, after V lost 1 base and J lost 6 bases. The CDR3 is CASSQGEGLAGGDTQYF. For the CDR3, the DNA is TGCGCCAGCAGCCAAGGGGAGGGACTAGCGGGGGGGGATACGCAGTATTTT.

The chain uses TRBV4-1 and TRBJ1-3; D remains ambiguous. The CDR3 contains 15 residues. Germline V lookup: CDR1 MGHRA, CDR2 YSYEKL. V lost 0 bases, J lost 1 base, and 7 bases lay in between. As DNA, the CDR3 is TGCGCCAGCAGCCAAGATCCGAGTTCTGGAAACACCATATATTTT. It codes for CASSQDPSSGNTIYF.

There are a few counts of this clone. The chain links TRBV29-1 to TRBJ1-6, with D perhaps matching TRBD1 (5 bases). The CDR3 extends over 14 amino acids. Per germline, CDR1 SQVTM and CDR2 ANQGSEA. The V end was cut by 6 bases, the J end by 5 bases, with 14 bases between. CDR3 nucleotide sequence: TGCAGCGTGCGATCCGGGACGGATAATTCACCCCTCCACTTT. Translation: CSVRSGTDNSPLHF.

V gene TRBV5-8 combines with J gene TRBJ2-2; D ambiguous. The CDR3 loop spans 10 amino acids. V dropped 2 bases and J dropped 8 bases, with 1 base sitting between them. Germline V gene data show CDR1 as SGHTS and CDR2 as YDEGEE. The CDR3 spells CASSLGELFF. The CDR3 DNA reads as TGTGCCAGCAGCTTAGGGGAGCTGTTTTTT.

This clone has just a few counts. V gene TRBV30 combines with J gene TRBJ2-1; D uncertain. V dropped 3 bases and J dropped 5 bases, with 11 bases sitting between them. Germline V lookup: CDR1 GTSNPN, CDR2 SVGIG (reference sequence). The length of the CDR3 is 13 residues. CDR3 DNA: TGTGCCTGGAGATCCCACCTTGACAATGAGCAGTTCTTC. It specifies CAWRSHLDNEQFF.

The chain recombines TRBV27 with TRBJ1-2, with 7 bases that match TRBD1. V was pared by 6 bases and J by 0 bases, with 1 base of the junction left unmatched. CDR1 is MNHEY, CDR2 SMNVEV, per germline (reference sequence). This CDR3 has 13 amino acids. The CDR3 DNA reads as TGTGCCAGCAGCGGACAGGCTAACTATGGCTACACCTTC. Protein sequence: CASSGQANYGYTF.

Sample share makes this clone medium-sized. At the DNA level, this CDR3 is encoded by other sequences in the same sample as well. The chain has TRBV29-1 and TRBJ2-7; 7 bases agree with TRBD1. Germline V gene lookup returns CDR1 SQVTM and CDR2 ANQGSEA. The CDR3 consists of 14 residues. V gave up 1 base and J gave up 3 bases; unmatched junction bases: 6. The CDR3, as DNA: TGCAGCGTTGAAGTTGGGGACAGAGGCTACGAGCAGTACTTC. Translated: CSVEVGDRGYEQYF.

The chain joins TRBV9 to TRBJ1-1, with D maybe TRBD1 (5 bases). With 3 bases removed from V and 7 bases from J, the gap between germline ends came to 10 bases. This CDR3 comprises 12 residues. Per the germline V gene, CDR1 is SGDLS and CDR2 is YYNGEE. CDR3 residues: CASSGTSDEAFF. The CDR3 DNA follows: TGTGCCAGCAGCGGGACATCCGATGAAGCTTTCTTT.

This chain connects TRBV7-9 to TRBJ1-3, with 9 bases that match TRBD1. Losses at the gene ends were 2 bases for V and 3 bases for J; bases not matched to a gene: 2. This CDR3 comprises 15 residues. From germline, CDR1 is SEHNR and CDR2 FQNEAQ (reference sequence). The CDR3 region is CASSLRGQGGNTIYF. CDR3 in DNA: TGTGCCAGCAGCTTACGGGGACAGGGTGGAAACACCATATATTTT.

This clone was seen a few times. V gene TRBV19 combines with J gene TRBJ1-5; D not resolved. The CDR3 consists of 15 residues. CDR1 is LNHDA and CDR2 is SQIVND in the germline V gene (reference sequence). Trimming took 7 bases from V and 0 from J, leaving 13 bases between them. The CDR3 DNA is TGTGCCAGTAAGGAAAAGACTTATAGCAATCAGCCCCAGCATTTT. Translation gives CASKEKTYSNQPQHF.

This clone has more than one count but fewer than ten. CDR3 loop: CAWNSNGGNQPQHF. The CDR3 DNA reads as TGTGCCTGGAACAGTAACGGGGGCAATCAGCCCCAGCATTTT. This chain uses TRBV30 with TRBJ1-5; no firm D call. The germline CDR1 and CDR2 sequences are GTSNPN and SVGIG (reference sequence). The CDR3 length is 14 residues. Trimming removed 4 bases from V and 2 bases from J, with 12 bases in between.

V and J are TRBV5-1 and TRBJ2-1; 7 bases align to TRBD1. CDR1 and CDR2 from the germline V gene are SGHRS and YFSETQ. This CDR3 region has 15 residues. The junction had 6 bases not matched to a gene; V was cut back by 1 base and J by 5 bases. The CDR3 loop reads CASSLPRQGHNEQFF. For the CDR3, the DNA is TGCGCCAGCAGCTTGCCGAGACAGGGCCACAATGAGCAGTTCTTC. Full variable domain (remainder filled in from reference TRBV5-1 and TRBJ2-1): KAGVTQTPRYLIKTRGQQVTLSCSPISGHRSVSWYQQTPGQGLQFLFEYFSETQRNKGNFPGRFSGRQFSNSRSEMNVSTLELGDSALYLCASSLPRQGHNEQFFGPGTRLTVL.

V usage is TRBV2 and J usage is TRBJ2-5; D tentatively fits TRBD1 or TRBD2 (5 bases each). Germline V gene data show CDR1 as SNHLY and CDR2 as FYNNEI. The CDR3 has 13 amino acids. Trimming shortened V by 6 bases and J by 5 bases, and 13 bases separated the two germline ends. The DNA for the CDR3 is TGTGCCAGCAGCCCGGGGAACAGGGAGACCCAGTACTTC. This translates into CASSPGNRETQYF.

The chain links TRBV7-7 to TRBJ2-5, with 8 bases aligning to TRBD2. The V and J ends lost 2 bases and 5 bases, in that order; junction bases with no gene match: 7. The CDR3 length is 15 residues. CDR1 and CDR2 (germline): SSHAT, FNYEAQ (reference sequence). Here the CDR3 reads CASSLLGGAGETQYF. Written as DNA, the CDR3 is TGTGCCAGCAGCTTACTCGGGGGGGCCGGGGAGACCCAGTACTTC.

The genes are TRBV19 and TRBJ1-2; D gene unclear. The CDR3 covers 15 residues. The V gene lost 1 base and the J gene lost 0 bases, with 9 bases spanning the gap. The germline CDR1 and CDR2 sequences are LNHDA and SQIVND (reference sequence). DNA for the CDR3: TGTGCCAGTAGTATAGGTAGAGCTACTAACTATGGCTACACCTTC. Translation gives CASSIGRATNYGYTF.